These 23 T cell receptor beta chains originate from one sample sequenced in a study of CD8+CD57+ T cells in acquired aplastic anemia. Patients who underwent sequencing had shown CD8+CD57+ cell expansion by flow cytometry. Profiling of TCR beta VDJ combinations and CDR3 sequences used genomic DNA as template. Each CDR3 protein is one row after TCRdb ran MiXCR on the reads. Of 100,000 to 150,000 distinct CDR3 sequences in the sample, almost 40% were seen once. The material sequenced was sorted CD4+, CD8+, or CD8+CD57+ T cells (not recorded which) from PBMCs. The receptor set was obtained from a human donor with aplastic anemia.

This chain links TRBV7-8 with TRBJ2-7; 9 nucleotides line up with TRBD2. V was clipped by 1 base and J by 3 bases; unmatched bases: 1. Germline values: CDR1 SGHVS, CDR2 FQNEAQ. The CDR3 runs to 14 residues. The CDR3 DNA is TGTGCCAGCAGCTTAGGACTAGCGGTCTACGAGCAGTACGTC. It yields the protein CASSLGLAVYEQYV.

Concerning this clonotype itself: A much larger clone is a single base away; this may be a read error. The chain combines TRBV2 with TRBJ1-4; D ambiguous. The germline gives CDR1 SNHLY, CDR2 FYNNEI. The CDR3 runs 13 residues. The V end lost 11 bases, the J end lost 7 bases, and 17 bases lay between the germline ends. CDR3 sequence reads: CAGHEAPSEKLFF. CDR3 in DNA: TGTGCCGGTCATGAGGCGCCTAGTGAAAAACTGTTTTTT.

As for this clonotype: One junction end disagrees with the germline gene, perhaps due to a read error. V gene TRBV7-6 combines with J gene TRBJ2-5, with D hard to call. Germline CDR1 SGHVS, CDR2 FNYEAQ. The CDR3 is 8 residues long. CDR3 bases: TGTGCCAGCAGCTTAAAGGATTTC. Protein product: CASSLKDF.

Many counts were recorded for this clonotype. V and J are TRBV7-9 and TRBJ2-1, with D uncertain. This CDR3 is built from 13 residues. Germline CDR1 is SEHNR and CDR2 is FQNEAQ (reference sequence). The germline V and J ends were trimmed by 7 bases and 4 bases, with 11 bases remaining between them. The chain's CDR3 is CASTQTTYNEQFF. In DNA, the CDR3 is TGTGCCAGCACCCAGACCACGTACAATGAGCAGTTCTTC.

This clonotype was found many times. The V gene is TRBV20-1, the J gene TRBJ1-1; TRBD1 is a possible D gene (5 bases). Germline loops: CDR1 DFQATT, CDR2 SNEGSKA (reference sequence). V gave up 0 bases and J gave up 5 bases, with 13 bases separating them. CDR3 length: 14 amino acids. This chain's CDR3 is CSARDLMRGTEAFF. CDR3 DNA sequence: TGCAGTGCTAGAGATTTAATGCGGGGGACTGAAGCTTTCTTT.

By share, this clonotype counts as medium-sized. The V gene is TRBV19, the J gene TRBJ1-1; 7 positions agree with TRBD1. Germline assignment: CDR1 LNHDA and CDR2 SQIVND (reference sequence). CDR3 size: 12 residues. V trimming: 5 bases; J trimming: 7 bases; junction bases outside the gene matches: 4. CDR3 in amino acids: CASSGGQVEAFF. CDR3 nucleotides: TGTGCCAGTAGTGGCGGACAGGTTGAAGCTTTCTTT.

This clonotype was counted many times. In DNA, the CDR3 is TGCGCCAGCAGCGGGAGGGGGATGACTGAAGCTTTCTTT. Translated: CASSGRGMTEAFF. The rearrangement links TRBV5-1 to TRBJ1-1, with a tentative D call TRBD1 (6 bases). The CDR3 is 13 amino acids. The V gene lost 4 bases and the J gene lost 5 bases, with 12 bases spanning the gap. Germline V gene lookup returns CDR1 SGHRS and CDR2 YFSETQ. Full variable domain (rest looked up from reference TRBV5-1 and TRBJ1-1): KAGVTQTPRYLIKTRGQQVTLSCSPISGHRSVSWYQQTPGQGLQFLFEYFSETQRNKGNFPGRFSGRQFSNSRSEMNVSTLELGDSALYLCASSGRGMTEAFFGQGTRLTVV.

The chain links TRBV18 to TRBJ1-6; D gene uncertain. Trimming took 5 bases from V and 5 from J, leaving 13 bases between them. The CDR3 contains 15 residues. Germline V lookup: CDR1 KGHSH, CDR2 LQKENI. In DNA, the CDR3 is TGTGCCAGCTCATCCAGTGAAAACAATAATTCACCCCTCCACTTT. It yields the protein CASSSSENNNSPLHF.

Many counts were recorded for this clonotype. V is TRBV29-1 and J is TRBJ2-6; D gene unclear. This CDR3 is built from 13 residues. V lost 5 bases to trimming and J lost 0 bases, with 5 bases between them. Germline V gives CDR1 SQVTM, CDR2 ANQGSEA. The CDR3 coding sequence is TGCAGCGTTTTTGGCTCTGGGGCCAACGTCCTGACTTTC. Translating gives CSVFGSGANVLTF.

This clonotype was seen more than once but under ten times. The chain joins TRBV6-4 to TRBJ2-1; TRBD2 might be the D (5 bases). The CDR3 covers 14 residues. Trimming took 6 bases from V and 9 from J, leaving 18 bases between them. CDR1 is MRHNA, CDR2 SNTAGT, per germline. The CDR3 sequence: CASRWTVTEGEQFF. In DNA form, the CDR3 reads TGTGCCAGCAGGTGGACTGTAACTGAGGGTGAGCAGTTCTTC.

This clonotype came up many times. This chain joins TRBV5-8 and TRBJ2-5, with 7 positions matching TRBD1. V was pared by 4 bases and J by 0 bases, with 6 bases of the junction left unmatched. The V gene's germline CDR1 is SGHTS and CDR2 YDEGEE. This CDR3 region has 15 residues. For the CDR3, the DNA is TGTGCCAGCAGCCGGACAGGATCCTACCAAGAGACCCAGTACTTC. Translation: CASSRTGSYQETQYF. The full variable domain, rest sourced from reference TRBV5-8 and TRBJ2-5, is EAGVTQSPTHLIKTRGQQATLRCSPISGHTSVYWYQQALGLGLQFLLWYDEGEERNRGNFPPRFSGRQFPNYSSELNVNALELEDSALYLCASSRTGSYQETQYFGPGTRLLVL.

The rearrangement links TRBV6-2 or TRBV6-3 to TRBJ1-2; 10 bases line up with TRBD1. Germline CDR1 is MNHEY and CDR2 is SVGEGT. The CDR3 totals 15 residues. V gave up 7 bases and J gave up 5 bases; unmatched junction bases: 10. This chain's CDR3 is CASTETGGAGYGYTF. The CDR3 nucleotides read TGTGCCAGCACCGAGACAGGGGGCGCGGGTTATGGCTACACCTTC.

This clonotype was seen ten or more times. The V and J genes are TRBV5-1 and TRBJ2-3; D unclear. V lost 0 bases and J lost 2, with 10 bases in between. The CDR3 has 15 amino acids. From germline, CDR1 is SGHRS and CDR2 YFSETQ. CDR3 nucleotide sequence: TGCGCCAGCAGCTTGGTGGCGGACGTCACAGATACGCAGTATTTT. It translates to CASSLVADVTDTQYF.

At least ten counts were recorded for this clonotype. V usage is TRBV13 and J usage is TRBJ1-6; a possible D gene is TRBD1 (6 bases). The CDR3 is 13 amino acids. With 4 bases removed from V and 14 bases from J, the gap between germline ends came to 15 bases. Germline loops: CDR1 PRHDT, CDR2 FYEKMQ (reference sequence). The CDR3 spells CASSSGVPGTLHF. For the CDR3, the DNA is TGTGCCAGCAGCTCAGGGGTTCCGGGCACCCTCCACTTT.

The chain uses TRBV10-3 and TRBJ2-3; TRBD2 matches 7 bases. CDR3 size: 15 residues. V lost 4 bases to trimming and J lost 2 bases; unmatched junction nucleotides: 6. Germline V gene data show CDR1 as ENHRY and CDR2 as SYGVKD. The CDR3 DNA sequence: TGTGCCATCAGTGTTTGGGGGGGGATCACAGATACGCAGTATTTT. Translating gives CAISVWGGITDTQYF.

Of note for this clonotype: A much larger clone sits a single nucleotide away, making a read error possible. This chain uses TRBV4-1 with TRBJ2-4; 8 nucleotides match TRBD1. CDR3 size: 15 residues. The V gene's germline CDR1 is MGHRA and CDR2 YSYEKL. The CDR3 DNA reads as TGCGCCAGCGGCCAACCCAGGGGGCGCGGCAACATTCAGTACTTC. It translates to CASGQPRGRGNIQYF.

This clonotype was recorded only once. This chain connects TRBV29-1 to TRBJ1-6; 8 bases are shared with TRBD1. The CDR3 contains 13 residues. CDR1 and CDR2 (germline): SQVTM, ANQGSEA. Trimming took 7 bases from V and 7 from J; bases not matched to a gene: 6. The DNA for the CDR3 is TGCAGCGCTAATAGACAGGGGAATTCACCCCTCCACTTT. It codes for CSANRQGNSPLHF. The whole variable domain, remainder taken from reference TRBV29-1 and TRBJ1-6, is SAVISQKPSRDICQRGTSLTIQCQVDSQVTMMFWYRQQPGQSLTLIATANQGSEATYESGFVIDKFPISRPNLTFSTLTVSNMSPEDSSIYLCSANRQGNSPLHFGNGTRLTVT.

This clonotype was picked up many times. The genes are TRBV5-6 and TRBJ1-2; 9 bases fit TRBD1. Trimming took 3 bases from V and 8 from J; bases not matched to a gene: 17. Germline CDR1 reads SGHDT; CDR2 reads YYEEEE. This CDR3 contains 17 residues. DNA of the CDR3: TGTGCCAGCAGCTCCCGTAGGACAGGGGTGTCTAAACACGGCTACACCTTC. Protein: CASSSRRTGVSKHGYTF.

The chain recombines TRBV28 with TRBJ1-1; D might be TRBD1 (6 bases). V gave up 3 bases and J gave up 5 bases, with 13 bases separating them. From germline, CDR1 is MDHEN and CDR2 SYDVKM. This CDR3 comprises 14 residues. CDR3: CASSLVGARTEAFF. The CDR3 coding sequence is TGTGCCAGCAGTTTGGTGGGGGCTAGAACTGAAGCTTTCTTT.

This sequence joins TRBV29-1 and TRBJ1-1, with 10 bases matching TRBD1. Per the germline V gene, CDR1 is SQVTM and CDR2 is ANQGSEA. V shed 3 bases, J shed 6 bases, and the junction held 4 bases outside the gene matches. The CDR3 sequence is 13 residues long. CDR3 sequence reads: CSVDPTGGPEAFF. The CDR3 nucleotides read TGCAGCGTTGATCCGACAGGGGGCCCTGAAGCTTTCTTT.

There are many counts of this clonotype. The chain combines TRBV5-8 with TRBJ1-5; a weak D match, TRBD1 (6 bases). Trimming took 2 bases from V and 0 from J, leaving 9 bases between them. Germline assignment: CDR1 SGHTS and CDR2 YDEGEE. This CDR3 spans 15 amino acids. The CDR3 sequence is CASSFRTDSNQPQHF. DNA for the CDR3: TGTGCCAGCAGCTTTCGGACAGATAGCAATCAGCCCCAGCATTTT.

CDR3: CASSLGDSLNYGYTF. The DNA of the CDR3 is TGTGCCAGCAGCTTAGGGGACAGCCTCAACTATGGCTACACCTTC. V is TRBV7-9 and J is TRBJ1-2; 7 positions match TRBD1. V dropped 1 base and J dropped 2; count of bases not matched to a gene: 4. CDR1 is SEHNR, CDR2 FQNEAQ, per germline (reference sequence). CDR3 length: 15 residues.

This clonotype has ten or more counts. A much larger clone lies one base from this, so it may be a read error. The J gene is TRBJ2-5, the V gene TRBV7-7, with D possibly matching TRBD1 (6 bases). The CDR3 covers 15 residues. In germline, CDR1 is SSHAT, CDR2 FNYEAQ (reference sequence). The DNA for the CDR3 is TGTGCTAGCAGCCTAACCCTACAGGGAGCAGAGACCCGGTACTTC. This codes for CASSLTLQGAETRYF.